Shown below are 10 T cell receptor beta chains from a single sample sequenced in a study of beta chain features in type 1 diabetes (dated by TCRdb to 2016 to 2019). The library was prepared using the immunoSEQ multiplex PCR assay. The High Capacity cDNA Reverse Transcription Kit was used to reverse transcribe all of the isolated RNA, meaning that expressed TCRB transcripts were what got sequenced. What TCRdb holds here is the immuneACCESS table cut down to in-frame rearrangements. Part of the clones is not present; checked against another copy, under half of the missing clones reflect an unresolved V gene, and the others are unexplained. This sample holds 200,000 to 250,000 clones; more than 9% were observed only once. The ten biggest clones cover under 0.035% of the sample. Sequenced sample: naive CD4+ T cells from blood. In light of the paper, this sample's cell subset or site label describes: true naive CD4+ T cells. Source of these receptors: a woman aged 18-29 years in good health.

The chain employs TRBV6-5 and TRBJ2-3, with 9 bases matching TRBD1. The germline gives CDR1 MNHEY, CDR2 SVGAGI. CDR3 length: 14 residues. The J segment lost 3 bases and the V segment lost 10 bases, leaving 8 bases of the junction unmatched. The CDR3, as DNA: TGTGCCACTTGGGACAGGGTATGGACAGATACGCAGTATTTT. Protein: CATWDRVWTDTQYF.

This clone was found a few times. Here the CDR3 reads CASSNGQGGTYGYTF. CDR3 in DNA: TGTGCCAGCAGCAACGGACAGGGGGGCACCTATGGCTACACCTTC. The chain joins TRBV14 to TRBJ1-2; TRBD1 aligns across 10 bases. Germline V gene lookup returns CDR1 SGHDN and CDR2 FVKESK. The CDR3 is made up of 15 amino acids. The trim removed 5 bases at V and 4 bases at J, leaving 7 bases unmatched.

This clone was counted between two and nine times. In nucleotides, the CDR3 is TGTGCCATCACCACCGGGACAGGGCCGTACTCTGAAGCTTTCTTT. This gives the protein CAITTGTGPYSEAFF. V usage is TRBV10-3 and J usage is TRBJ1-1, with 9 nucleotides matching TRBD1. The germline V gene encodes CDR1 ENHRY and CDR2 SYGVKD. CDR3 length: 15 residues. The V and J ends lost 7 bases and 6 bases, in that order; junction bases with no gene match: 12.

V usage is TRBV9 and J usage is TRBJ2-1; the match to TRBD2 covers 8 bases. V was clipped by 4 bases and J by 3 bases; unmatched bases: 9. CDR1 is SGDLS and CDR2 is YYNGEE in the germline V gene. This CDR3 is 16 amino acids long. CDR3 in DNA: TGTGCCAGCAGCCTATCAGCAGGGACTAGCTACAATGAGCAGTTCTTC. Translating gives CASSLSAGTSYNEQFF. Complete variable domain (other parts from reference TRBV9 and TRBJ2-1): DSGVTQTPKHLITATGQRVTLRCSPRSGDLSVYWYQQSLDQGLQFLIQYYNGEERAKGNILERFSAQQFPDLHSELNLSSLELGDSALYFCASSLSAGTSYNEQFFGPGTRLTVL.

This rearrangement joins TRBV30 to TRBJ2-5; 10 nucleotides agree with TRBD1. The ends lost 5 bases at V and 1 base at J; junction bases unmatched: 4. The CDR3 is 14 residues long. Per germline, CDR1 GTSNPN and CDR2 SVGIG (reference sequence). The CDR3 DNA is TGTGCCTGGTCCCGGGACAGGGGCCAAGAGACCCAGTACTTC. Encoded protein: CAWSRDRGQETQYF.

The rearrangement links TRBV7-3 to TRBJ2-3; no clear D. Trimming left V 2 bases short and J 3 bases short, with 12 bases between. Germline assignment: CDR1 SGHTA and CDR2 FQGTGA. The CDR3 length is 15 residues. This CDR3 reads CASSLGQRSTDTQYF. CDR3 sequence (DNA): TGTGCCAGCAGCTTAGGTCAGCGCTCAACAGATACGCAGTATTTT.

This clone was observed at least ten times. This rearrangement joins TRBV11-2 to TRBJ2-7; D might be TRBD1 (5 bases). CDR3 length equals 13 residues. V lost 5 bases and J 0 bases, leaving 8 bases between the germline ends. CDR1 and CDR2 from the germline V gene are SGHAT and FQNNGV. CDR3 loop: CASSKTDSYEQYF. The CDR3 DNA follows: TGTGCCAGCAGCAAGACAGACTCCTACGAGCAGTACTTC.

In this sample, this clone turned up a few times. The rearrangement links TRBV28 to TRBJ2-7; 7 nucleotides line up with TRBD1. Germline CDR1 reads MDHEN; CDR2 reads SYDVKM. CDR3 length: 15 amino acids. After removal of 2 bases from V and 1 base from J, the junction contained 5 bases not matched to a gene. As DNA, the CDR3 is TGTGCCAGCAGTTTAGAACAGGGGCTGTCCTACGAGCAGTACTTC. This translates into CASSLEQGLSYEQYF.

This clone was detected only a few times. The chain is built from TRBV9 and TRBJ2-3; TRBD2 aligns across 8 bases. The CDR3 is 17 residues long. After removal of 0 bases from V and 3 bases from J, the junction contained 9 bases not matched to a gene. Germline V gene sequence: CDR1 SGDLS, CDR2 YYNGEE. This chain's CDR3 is CASSVGGGGSLTDTQYF. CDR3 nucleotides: TGTGCCAGCAGCGTAGGCGGCGGGGGGAGCTTAACAGATACGCAGTATTTT.

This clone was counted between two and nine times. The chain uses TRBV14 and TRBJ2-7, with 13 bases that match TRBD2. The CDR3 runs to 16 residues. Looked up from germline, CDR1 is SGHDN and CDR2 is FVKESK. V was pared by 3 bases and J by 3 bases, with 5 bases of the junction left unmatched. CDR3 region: CASSHLTSGGDYEQYF. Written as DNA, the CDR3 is TGTGCCAGCAGCCACCTCACTAGCGGGGGGGACTACGAGCAGTACTTC. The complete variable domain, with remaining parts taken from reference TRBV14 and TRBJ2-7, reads EAGVTQFPSHSVIEKGQTVTLRCDPISGHDNLYWYRRVMGKEIKFLLHFVKESKQDESGMPNNRFLAERTGGTYSTLKVQPAELEDSGVYFCASSHLTSGGDYEQYFGPGTRLTVT.